This T cell receptor beta chain appears in the sequencing data of a study of regulatory T cells in long-lasting Graves disease. Across the whole study: Persistent Graves' disease meant over 5 years of antithyroid drugs with positive TSH receptor antibodies. Study findings and constraints: Accuracy was possibly reduced by small sample size. New patients shared 966 public clonotypes, fewer than the roughly 3,000 shared by persistent patients.

With iRepertoire HTBI primers and Arm-PCR of CDR3 regions, TCR beta libraries were built. TCRdb processed the multiplex PCR reads anew with MiXCR; each CDR3 protein has one entry. The table records about 290,000 distinct CDR3 sequences, 20% to 25% of them present only once. Time point described: persistent/refractory GD, antithyroid drugs over 5 years with positive TRAb. TCR sequences were obtained from RNA taken from PBMCs. This CDR3 contains 15 residues. The V gene's germline CDR1 is MDHEN and CDR2 SYDVKM. With 6 bases removed from V and 1 base from J, the gap between germline ends came to 15 bases. Remarks on this clonotype: Its target is not known. A much larger clone differs from this one at a single base, so this may be a read error. Because the CDR3 is missing its conserved closing phenylalanine or tryptophan, this is likely a read error.

This chain links TRBV28 with TRBJ1-1, with a possible D match to TRBD1 (5 bases). Specimen: peripheral blood mononuclear cells (PBMCs), collected when the disease was refractory, from a patient treated with antithyroid drugs. The sequence was collected from a female donor with Graves disease. CDR3 protein: CASRHRDFRNTEAFV. DNA for the CDR3: TGTGCCAGCAGACATAGGGACTTTCGGAACACTGAAGCTTTCGTT.